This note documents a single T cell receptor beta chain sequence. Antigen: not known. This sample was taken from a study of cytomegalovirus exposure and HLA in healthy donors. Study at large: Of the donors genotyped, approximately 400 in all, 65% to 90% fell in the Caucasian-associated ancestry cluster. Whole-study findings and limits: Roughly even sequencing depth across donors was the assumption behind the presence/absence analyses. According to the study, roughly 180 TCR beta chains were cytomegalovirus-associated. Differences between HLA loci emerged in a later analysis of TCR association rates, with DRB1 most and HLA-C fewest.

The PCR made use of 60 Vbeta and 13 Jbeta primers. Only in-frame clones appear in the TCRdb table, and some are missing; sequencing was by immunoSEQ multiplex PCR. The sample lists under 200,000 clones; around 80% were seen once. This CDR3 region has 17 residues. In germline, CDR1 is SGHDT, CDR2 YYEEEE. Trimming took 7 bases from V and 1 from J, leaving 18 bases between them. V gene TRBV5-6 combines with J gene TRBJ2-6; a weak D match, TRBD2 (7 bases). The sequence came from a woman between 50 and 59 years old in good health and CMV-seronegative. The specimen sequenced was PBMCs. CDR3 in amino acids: CASRGAFVGSGANVLTF. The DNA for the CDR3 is TGTGCCAGCCGGGGGGCCTTTGTGGGTTCTGGGGCCAACGTCCTGACTTTC.